These 19 T cell receptor beta chains were all obtained from the same sample, sequenced in a study of blood T cell repertoires in COVID-19. The protocol was immunoSEQ multiplex PCR, while the TCRdb copy is restricted to in-frame clones and leaves out a portion. The data show 100,000 to 120,000 clones, 70% to 90% seen once. The sample taken for sequencing was peripheral blood. These receptors originate from a middle-aged man with acute or convalescent COVID-19.

In this sample, this clone turned up a few times. The J gene is TRBJ2-1, the V gene TRBV30, with 7 nucleotides matching TRBD2. Germline V CDR1 and CDR2: GTSNPN, SVGIG (reference sequence). V lost 2 bases and J lost 2; bases outside the gene matches: 9. The CDR3 extends over 16 amino acids. CDR3 bases: TGTGCCTGGAGTAGGCTAGCGGAATCACCCTACAATGAGCAGTTCTTC. It encodes CAWSRLAESPYNEQFF.

This sequence joins TRBV4-2 and TRBJ2-2, with TRBD2 identical over 11 bases. J gave up 14 bases and V 3 bases, and 11 bases lay outside the gene matches. Germline CDR1 and CDR2: LGHNA and YNFKEQ. CDR3 length equals 15 residues. The CDR3 coding sequence is TGTGCCAGCAGCCAGGCAGCCGGGACTAGCGGCGGACTGTTTTTT. Encoded protein: CASSQAAGTSGGLFF.

Notes on this clone: Distinct nucleotide sequences in the sample also encode this CDR3. This chain joins TRBV14 and TRBJ1-1, with D possibly TRBD1 on 5 matching bases. Germline V gene sequence: CDR1 SGHDN, CDR2 FVKESK. V was cut by 4 bases and J by 1 base, with 7 bases left in between. The CDR3 length is 13 residues. The CDR3 nucleotides are TGTGCCAGCAGCCGCGGACAGAACACTGAAGCTTTCTTT. As protein: CASSRGQNTEAFF.

V usage is TRBV28 and J usage is TRBJ1-2, with D tentatively TRBD1 (6 bases). Per germline, CDR1 MDHEN and CDR2 SYDVKM. The CDR3 sequence is 13 residues long. Trimming pared 3 bases from V and 4 bases from J, leaving 9 bases between. CDR3 residues: CASSLDSAYGYTF. CDR3 nucleotide sequence: TGTGCCAGCAGTTTGGACAGCGCCTATGGCTACACCTTC.

The V call is TRBV12-5, the J call TRBJ2-3; 7 bases match TRBD1. Germline V lookup: CDR1 LGHNT, CDR2 FRNRAP. The length of the CDR3 is 14 residues. V was pared by 5 bases and J by 4 bases, with 6 bases of the junction left unmatched. CDR3 sequence (DNA): TGTGCTAGTGGTACCGGGACAGATGCAGATACGCAGTATTTT. Its translation is CASGTGTDADTQYF.

The DNA for the CDR3 is TGTGCCAGCAGTTCAATGGACAGGGCCAACTATGGCTACACCTTC. It specifies CASSSMDRANYGYTF. This sequence joins TRBV28 and TRBJ1-2; TRBD1 matches at 8 bases. The CDR3 covers 15 residues. Germline V gene lookup returns CDR1 MDHEN and CDR2 SYDVKM. With 4 bases clipped from V and 2 bases from J, the junction kept 6 bases outside the gene matches.

V and J are TRBV7-9 and TRBJ2-1; 11 positions match TRBD1. Trimming removed 3 bases from V and 4 bases from J; junction bases left unmatched: 2. This CDR3 has 15 residues. The germline V gene encodes CDR1 SEHNR and CDR2 FQNEAQ (reference sequence). The CDR3, as DNA: TGTGCCAGCAGCTTTGGGACAGGGGGTTACAATGAGCAGTTCTTC. Translated: CASSFGTGGYNEQFF.

The CDR3 DNA reads as TGTGCCAGTAGTGCTACCTCCGGGACAGGGGGTGACTATGGCTACACCTTC. This encodes CASSATSGTGGDYGYTF. The V gene is TRBV19, the J gene TRBJ1-2; 11 bases match TRBD1. CDR1 LNHDA and CDR2 SQIVND come from the germline V gene (reference sequence). The CDR3 consists of 17 residues. Germline trimming cut 5 bases from V and 3 bases from J; bases unmatched to any gene: 11. The full variable domain, completed using reference TRBV19 and TRBJ1-2, is DGGITQSPKYLFRKEGQNVTLSCEQNLNHDAMYWYRQDPGQGLRLIYYSQIVNDFQKGDIAEGYSVSREKKESFPLTVTSAQKNPTAFYLCASSATSGTGGDYGYTFGSGTRLTVV.

The chain carries TRBV27 and TRBJ1-4; TRBD1 is a possible D gene (6 bases). V was pared by 5 bases and J by 7 bases, with 20 bases between. This CDR3 region has 16 residues. CDR1 is MNHEY and CDR2 is SMNVEV in the germline V gene (reference sequence). CDR3 loop: CASSRTLVGTPEKLFF. For the CDR3, the DNA is TGTGCCAGCAGTCGGACCCTGGTTGGGACACCTGAAAAACTGTTTTTT.

The chain uses TRBV29-1 and TRBJ1-3; D gene unclear. Germline values: CDR1 SQVTM, CDR2 ANQGSEA. Trimming removed 2 bases from V and 3 bases from J, with 5 bases in between. This CDR3 spans 12 amino acids. Here the CDR3 DNA reads TGCAGCGTTGAAAGCAATGGAAACACCATATATTTT. Translating gives CSVESNGNTIYF.

V is TRBV25-1 and J is TRBJ2-2, with D possibly matching TRBD1 (5 bases). Germline lookup yields CDR1 MGHDK and CDR2 SYGVNS. V lost 11 bases to trimming and J lost 0 bases, with 7 bases between them. This CDR3 contains 12 residues. As DNA, the CDR3 is TGTGCCGGGGCAACGAACACCGGGGAGCTGTTTTTT. Protein product: CAGATNTGELFF.

V is TRBV10-3 and J is TRBJ2-1; 7 nucleotides line up with TRBD1. The length of the CDR3 is 15 residues. Per the germline V gene, CDR1 is ENHRY and CDR2 is SYGVKD. V lost 5 bases to trimming and J lost 4 bases; unmatched junction nucleotides: 8. The CDR3 DNA follows: TGTGCCATCAGTTCCGGGACAGCGTTTTACAATGAGCAGTTCTTC. Translation: CAISSGTAFYNEQFF.

The rearrangement links TRBV5-1 to TRBJ2-2, with D unresolved. This CDR3 is 15 amino acids long. Germline V gene data show CDR1 as SGHRS and CDR2 as YFSETQ. V lost 3 bases, J lost 9 bases, and 18 bases lay in between. The CDR3: CASSSFIEVDRELFF. DNA for the CDR3: TGCGCCAGCAGCTCCTTTATCGAGGTTGACCGGGAGCTGTTTTTT. Filled out from reference TRBV5-1 and TRBJ2-2, the complete variable domain reads KAGVTQTPRYLIKTRGQQVTLSCSPISGHRSVSWYQQTPGQGLQFLFEYFSETQRNKGNFPGRFSGRQFSNSRSEMNVSTLELGDSALYLCASSSFIEVDRELFFGEGSRLTVL.

This clone came up many times. The V gene is TRBV4-2, the J gene TRBJ2-5, with D perhaps TRBD2 (7 bases). The CDR3 consists of 13 residues. Germline V gene data show CDR1 as LGHNA and CDR2 as YNFKEQ. V was trimmed by 4 bases and J by 5 bases, leaving 11 bases between them. CDR3 DNA sequence: TGTGCCAGCAGCCCGGAGGGGGGGGAGACCCAGTACTTC. As protein: CASSPEGGETQYF.

This clone was observed a few times. The genes are TRBV7-8 and TRBJ1-6; 8 bases line up with TRBD1. The ends lost 2 bases at V and 7 bases at J; junction bases unmatched: 10. The CDR3 runs 17 residues. Germline-derived CDR1 and CDR2 are SGHVS and FQNEAQ. This CDR3 is CASSLRSGTGYNSPLHF. The CDR3 DNA is TGTGCCAGCAGCTTACGCTCTGGGACAGGTTACAATTCACCCCTCCACTTT.

V is TRBV18 and J is TRBJ1-6; 10 nucleotides line up with TRBD1. Germline trimming cut 0 bases from V and 7 bases from J; bases unmatched to any gene: 0. The CDR3 extends over 15 amino acids. The germline CDR1 and CDR2 sequences are KGHSH and LQKENI. The CDR3, as DNA: TGTGCCAGCTCACCACCGGGACAGGGGAATTCACCCCTCCACTTT. The encoded protein is CASSPPGQGNSPLHF.

The CDR3, as DNA: TGTGCTAGTGGTTTGGTACTTGGAAACACCATATATTTT. Its translation: CASGLVLGNTIYF. J is TRBJ1-3 and V is TRBV12-5; D unclear. Between the trimmed V and J ends, which lost 0 bases and 3 bases, there was a span of 3 bases. From germline, CDR1 is LGHNT and CDR2 FRNRAP. This CDR3 comprises 13 residues.

The rearrangement uses TRBV7-9 and TRBJ2-1; D ambiguous. Trimming took 2 bases from V and 4 from J, leaving 3 bases between them. The CDR3 has 12 residues. Germline CDR1 SEHNR, CDR2 FQNEAQ (reference sequence). CDR3 sequence (DNA): TGTGCCAGCAGCTTACAATACAATGAGCAGTTCTTC. Translating gives CASSLQYNEQFF.

The chain couples TRBV6-5 to TRBJ1-2; no definite D call. Deletions cut 2 bases from V and 4 bases from J, with 14 bases between. This CDR3 contains 15 residues. CDR1 is MNHEY and CDR2 is SVGAGI in the germline V gene. The CDR3 spells CASSYGRVLGYGYTF. Here the CDR3 DNA reads TGTGCCAGCAGTTACGGCCGGGTTCTGGGCTATGGCTACACCTTC.